The 11 T cell receptor beta chains presented below share a single source sample, sequenced in a study of cytomegalovirus exposure and HLA in healthy donors. Use of 60 Vbeta and 13 Jbeta primers characterized the PCR. Some clones are missing from TCRdb's copy, which holds only in-frame ones; the method was immunoSEQ multiplex PCR. The table shows roughly 140,000 clones, with 60% to 80% occurring only once. The sequencing input was PBMCs. The receptors shown here come from a male donor in good health and CMV-seronegative.

This clone was found once. This chain links TRBV4-3 with TRBJ1-5; no clear D gene. V was cut by 0 bases and J by 3 bases, with 3 bases left in between. Germline V gene lookup returns CDR1 LGHNA and CDR2 YSLEER. This CDR3 region has 13 residues. The CDR3 region has the DNA TGCGCCAGCAGCCAAGAATACAATCAGCCCCAGCATTTT. It translates to CASSQEYNQPQHF.

This clone was seen a few times. This sequence joins TRBV11-1 and TRBJ1-1; D ambiguous. CDR3 length equals 14 residues. The V and J ends lost 2 bases and 2 bases respectively, with 9 bases between them. The V gene's germline CDR1 is SGHAT and CDR2 FQDESV (reference sequence). CDR3 sequence: CASSLTTPNTEAFF. CDR3 nucleotide sequence: TGTGCCAGCAGCTTAACCACACCAAACACTGAAGCTTTCTTT.

The chain carries TRBV4-1 and TRBJ2-1; no firm D call. Per the germline V gene, CDR1 is MGHRA and CDR2 is YSYEKL. The CDR3 runs to 14 residues. Deletions cut 0 bases from V and 6 bases from J, with 9 bases between. Here the CDR3 reads CASSQDSRGNEQFF. The CDR3, as DNA: TGCGCCAGCAGCCAAGATAGCCGTGGCAATGAGCAGTTCTTC.

The rearrangement links TRBV30 to TRBJ1-2, with D tentatively TRBD1 (6 bases). Trimming took off 3 bases at V and 1 base at J, with 15 bases between the two ends. There are 15 residues in the CDR3. Germline V CDR1 and CDR2: GTSNPN, SVGIG (reference sequence). In DNA form, the CDR3 reads TGTGCCTGGAGCCGCGGGGAGGGGGTTAACTATGGCTACACCTTC. This gives the protein CAWSRGEGVNYGYTF.

The CDR3 DNA reads as TGTGCCAGCAGCTTACCAAGCCTTACAGGGGGCGTTTCACCCCTCCACTTT. Translated, it gives CASSLPSLTGGVSPLHF. The chain recombines TRBV5-4 with TRBJ1-6; 9 bases are shared with TRBD1. CDR1 SGHNT and CDR2 YYREEE come from the germline V gene (reference sequence). V was pared by 2 bases and J by 9 bases, with 12 bases of the junction left unmatched. The CDR3 is 17 amino acids.

The chain has TRBV10-3 and TRBJ1-4; 8 bases fit TRBD1. The CDR3 is made up of 15 amino acids. Germline CDR1 is ENHRY and CDR2 is SYGVKD. Unmatched junction bases numbered 6, after V lost 4 bases and J lost 5 bases. CDR3 sequence reads: CAISGATGENEKLFF. In DNA form, the CDR3 reads TGTGCCATCAGTGGGGCGACAGGGGAAAATGAAAAACTGTTTTTT.

CDR3 nucleotides: TGTGCCAGCAGCGAGCGAGGACTAGCTGGGAGGGGCGGGGAGCTGTTTTTT. It codes for CASSERGLAGRGGELFF. The chain uses TRBV9 and TRBJ2-2, with 8 bases that match TRBD2. V dropped 3 bases and J dropped 7; count of bases not matched to a gene: 14. The CDR3 spans 17 residues. Germline lookup yields CDR1 SGDLS and CDR2 YYNGEE.

The chain carries TRBV7-9 and TRBJ1-1; the match to TRBD1 covers 7 bases. CDR1 SEHNR and CDR2 FQNEAQ come from the germline V gene (reference sequence). The CDR3 is 15 residues long. The V and J ends lost 3 bases and 1 base, in that order; junction bases with no gene match: 5. CDR3 residues: CASSFYGTENTEAFF. The DNA for the CDR3 is TGTGCCAGCAGCTTCTATGGGACAGAGAACACTGAAGCTTTCTTT.

The V call is TRBV9, the J call TRBJ1-1; the D is unclear. Germline V gene sequence: CDR1 SGDLS, CDR2 YYNGEE. The V gene lost 2 bases and the J gene lost 5 bases, with 13 bases spanning the gap. This CDR3 spans 14 amino acids. The CDR3 reads CASSVGFGATEAFF. The CDR3 DNA sequence: TGTGCCAGCAGCGTTGGTTTCGGAGCGACTGAAGCTTTCTTT.

V gene TRBV7-2 combines with J gene TRBJ2-6; D unresolved. Germline assignment: CDR1 SGHTA and CDR2 FQGNSA. Between the trimmed V and J ends, which lost 3 bases and 4 bases, there was a span of 4 bases. CDR3 size: 13 residues. The CDR3 coding sequence is TGTGCCAGCAGCTTCCTAGGGGCCAACGTCCTGACTTTC. Protein: CASSFLGANVLTF.

This clone has a handful of counts. This chain connects TRBV25-1 to TRBJ2-1; TRBD1 is a possible D gene (6 bases). The CDR3 consists of 12 residues. The germline V gene encodes CDR1 MGHDK and CDR2 SYGVNS. Trimming took off 6 bases at V and 7 bases at J, with 10 bases between the two ends. In DNA form, the CDR3 reads TGTGCCAGCAGACAGGGTTTTAATGAGCAGTTCTTC. Translation gives CASRQGFNEQFF.